Listed below are T cell receptor beta chains from one sample, sequenced in a study of cytotoxic CD8 clonotypes in ibrutinib-treated CLL. Measured with immunoSEQ multiplex PCR; TCRdb has only the in-frame clones, and not every one. The sample lists over 25,000 clones, 76% occurring once. This specimen was PBMCs, taken after 36 months of ibrutinib treatment. These receptors all stem from a human donor with chronic lymphocytic leukemia. Each CDR3 is given without its conserved first and last residue.

v_call	j_call	cdr3_aa
TRBV5-1	TRBJ2-1	ASSLGGAYNEQF
TRBV5-4	TRBJ2-3	ASSSRRSSGATSSTDTQY
TRBV4-2	TRBJ1-2	ASSQEISGPNYGYT
TRBV11-3	TRBJ2-3	ASSLTGAGGTDTQY
TRBV4-2	TRBJ2-6	ASSQRSSGAGANVLT
TRBV5-1	TRBJ2-3	ASSFAHSTDTQY
TRBV4-1	TRBJ1-4	ASSQETGIGEKLF
TRBV4-1	TRBJ2-6	ASSHNVGGLPGANVLT
TRBV6-5	TRBJ1-4	ASRPIGRTNEKLF
TRBV11-2	TRBJ2-7	ASSVTAGGLPYEQY
TRBV27	TRBJ1-1	ASSPTGSRRNTEAF
TRBV9	TRBJ2-1	ASSRAQLYNEQF
TRBV29-1	TRBJ1-1	SALDRAINTEAF
TRBV18	TRBJ1-1	ASSPAQGNTEAF
TRBV7-9	TRBJ1-3	ASSLAAAGNTIY
TRBV5-6	TRBJ1-1	ASSYQMNTEAF
TRBV9	TRBJ2-5	ASSVGGGSRETQY
TRBV19	TRBJ2-7	ASRPLAASYEQY
TRBV2	TRBJ1-5	ASRYLNQPQH
TRBV5-1	TRBJ2-1	ASSLRLAGGNEQF
TRBV7-9	TRBJ2-1	ASSLRDGNEQF
TRBV9	TRBJ2-7	ASSSGTGGSYEQY
TRBV9	TRBJ1-1	ASSPSGSLTEAF
TRBV5-1	TRBJ2-3	ASSVDRRGPDTQY
TRBV19	TRBJ2-1	ASSIDRLEFNEQF
TRBV7-2	TRBJ2-5	ASSPPAPGGETQY
TRBV10-2	TRBJ2-7	ASSDPGAYEQY
TRBV27	TRBJ2-7	ASSLILGLDEQY
TRBV7-2	TRBJ2-2	ASSQRASGTGELF
TRBV5-1	TRBJ2-7	ASSGLAGVNPSYEQY
TRBV27	TRBJ1-2	ASSLSTGANYGYT
TRBV29-1	TRBJ1-2	SVEDRGQGVYGYT
TRBV4-3	TRBJ2-5	ASSPWDNQETQY
TRBV7-9	TRBJ2-5	ASSHAGTGETQY
TRBV20-1	TRBJ1-1	SAEQGRAF
TRBV4-1	TRBJ1-1	ASSQDSSRTANTEAF
TRBV7-2	TRBJ2-1	ASSLAAGGGAGEQF
TRBV7-8	TRBJ2-5	ASSFQGQETQY
TRBV2	TRBJ1-5	ASSWGTGFNQPQH
TRBV27	TRBJ1-1	ASSWYRNTEAF
TRBV7-3	TRBJ2-1	ASSFIGGNEQF
TRBV19	TRBJ2-1	ASSRGGQGYNEQF
TRBV27	TRBJ1-1	ASSPDRGDTEAF
TRBV7-9	TRBJ2-7	ASSRQTGVSYEQY
TRBV29-1	TRBJ2-5	SVEVRRLAGHQETQY
TRBV7-3	TRBJ2-7	ASSPTGGYEQY
TRBV13	TRBJ2-5	ASSSPGQETQY
TRBV2	TRBJ1-1	ASRGLGDEAF
TRBV4-1	TRBJ1-1	ASSQDGGRFTEAF
TRBV29-1	TRBJ1-1	SAPSSAAGNTEAF
TRBV14	TRBJ2-1	ASSPFTSSYNEQF
TRBV23-1	TRBJ1-1	ASSHHSSGTLNTEAF
TRBV27	TRBJ2-1	ASSLLASGGTNEQF
TRBV7-3	TRBJ2-2	ASSPGTATPGELF
TRBV9	TRBJ1-1	ASSDRQGNVNTEAF
TRBV13	TRBJ1-3	ASSFRAATINTIY
TRBV7-3	TRBJ1-1	ASSFDGGTEAF
TRBV5-4	TRBJ2-1	ASSPRGSSYNEQF